The rows below give T cell receptor beta chains drawn from one sample of a study of T cell changes during pregnancy in multiple sclerosis. The table came from immunoSEQ multiplex PCR; TCRdb's copy has only in-frame clones and leaves some out. Here the sample spans about 40,000 clones, over 70% being singletons. Sequences were derived from peripheral blood, sampled in the first trimester of pregnancy. The receptors stem from a female donor in good health, enrolled as a control in a pregnancy study. Each CDR3 is given with its conserved first and last residue. D genes are given only for firm matches. Expanded clones get a size class; other rows say once, few or many, or leave the size out.

V	size	D	J	CDR3	DNA
TRBV5-1	-	TRBD2	TRBJ2-3	CASSPLSSGRIDQYF	TGCGCCAGCAGCCCGCTATCTAGCGGGAGGATTGATCAGTATTTT
TRBV11-2	-	-	TRBJ2-3	CASNDLGGWVGDTQYF	TGTGCCAGCAACGACCTGGGGGGATGGGTAGGAGATACGCAGTATTTT
TRBV2	-	-	TRBJ1-1	CASSLDSSTEAFF	TGTGCCAGCAGTTTAGACAGTAGCACTGAAGCTTTCTTT
TRBV19	-	-	TRBJ2-5	CASSIARRETQYF	TGTGCCAGTAGTATCGCTAGGCGAGAGACCCAGTACTTC
TRBV5-6	-	TRBD1	TRBJ2-6	CASTFRQGATGANVLTF	TGTGCCAGCACCTTTCGGCAGGGGGCGACTGGGGCCAACGTCCTGACTTTC
TRBV28	-	TRBD1	TRBJ2-5	CASLTDRVSQETQYF	TGTGCCAGTTTAACGGACAGGGTGAGCCAAGAGACCCAGTACTTC
TRBV6-1	-	-	TRBJ2-7	CASSESPGSGSYEQYF	TGTGCCAGCAGTGAATCCCCAGGTTCGGGGTCCTACGAGCAGTACTTC
TRBV11-3	-	TRBD1	TRBJ2-3	CASSPGGTGRTDTQYF	TGTGCCAGCAGCCCCGGGGGGACAGGGCGGACAGATACGCAGTATTTT
TRBV9	-	-	TRBJ1-6	CASSRDTLNSPLHF	TGTGCCAGCAGCCGGGACACTCTTAATTCACCCCTCCACTTT
TRBV5-1	-	-	TRBJ2-2	CASSLGAVLLTGELFF	TGCGCCAGCAGCTTGGGTGCGGTGCTGTTGACCGGGGAGCTGTTTTTT
TRBV28	once	-	TRBJ2-2	CASGFHLRSRTGELFF	TGTGCCAGCGGATTTCATTTGAGGAGTAGGACCGGGGAGCTGTTTTTT
TRBV6-1	-	TRBD1	TRBJ2-1	CASSEPGQGPNNEQFF	TGTGCCAGCAGTGAACCGGGACAGGGCCCCAACAATGAGCAGTTCTTC
TRBV6-1	-	TRBD1	TRBJ1-5	CASSWTGGEDQPQHF	TGTGCCAGCAGTTGGACAGGGGGCGAGGATCAGCCCCAGCATTTT
TRBV7-3	-	TRBD2	TRBJ2-1	CASSTVAGASYNEQFF	TGTGCCAGCAGCACCGTAGCGGGAGCATCTTACAATGAGCAGTTCTTC
TRBV12-5	-	TRBD1	TRBJ1-1	CASGDRGPEAFF	TGTGCTAGTGGTGACAGGGGGCCTGAAGCTTTCTTT
TRBV6-4	-	TRBD1	TRBJ1-6	CASSFGQGDNSPLHF	TGTGCCAGCAGTTTTGGACAGGGAGATAATTCACCCCTCCACTTT
TRBV7-9	once	-	TRBJ2-5	CASSLLASQETQYF	TGTGCCAGCAGCTTACTGGCAAGTCAAGAGACCCAGTACTTC
TRBV5-6	once	-	TRBJ1-1	CASSLVLELHTEAFF	TGTGCCAGCAGCTTGGTGTTAGAATTACACACTGAAGCTTTCTTT
TRBV11-1	-	TRBD2	TRBJ2-3	CASKRLAGVNTQYF	TGTGCCAGCAAACGGCTAGCGGGAGTGAATACGCAGTATTTT
TRBV14	once	-	TRBJ1-6	CASSQGGSSSYNSPLHF	TGTGCCAGCAGCCAAGGAGGGTCTAGCTCCTATAATTCACCCCTCCACTTT
TRBV7-8	-	-	TRBJ1-1	CASSLLNTEAFF	TGTGCCAGCAGCTTATTAAACACTGAAGCTTTCTTT
TRBV6-5	-	-	TRBJ1-5	CASSHQDQPQHF	TGTGCCAGCAGTCATCAGGATCAGCCCCAGCATTTT
TRBV27	-	-	TRBJ2-7	CASSLAGAPYEQYF	TGTGCCAGCAGTTTAGCGGGGGCCCCCTACGAGCAGTACTTC
TRBV11-2	once	-	TRBJ1-2	CASSLDPGRGYTF	TGTGCCAGCAGCTTAGATCCGGGTCGTGGCTACACCTTC
TRBV30	few	-	TRBJ1-1	CAWRSGFNTEAFF	TGTGCCTGGAGGTCAGGGTTCAACACTGAAGCTTTCTTT
TRBV18	once	TRBD1	TRBJ2-7	CASSPLQGPYEQYF	TGTGCCAGCTCACCGCTACAGGGGCCCTACGAGCAGTACTTC
TRBV19	-	-	TRBJ2-7	CASSAQRSYEQYF	TGTGCCAGTAGTGCTCAGCGGTCCTACGAGCAGTACTTC
TRBV6-1	-	TRBD1	TRBJ1-1	CASSDPNRGPYTEAFF	TGTGCCAGCAGTGATCCCAACAGGGGCCCGTACACTGAAGCTTTCTTT
TRBV7-2	-	TRBD1	TRBJ2-5	CASSLGTGLETQYF	TGTGCCAGCAGCCTGGGGACAGGCCTTGAGACCCAGTACTTC
TRBV5-1	-	-	TRBJ1-3	CASGGGPGQTSLSGNTIYF	TGCGCCAGCGGCGGTGGTCCGGGACAAACCTCCCTCTCTGGAAACACCATATATTTT
TRBV5-4	-	-	TRBJ2-7	CASSLQGSYEQYF	TGTGCCAGCAGCTTACAGGGCTCCTACGAGCAGTACTTC
TRBV27	-	TRBD2	TRBJ2-1	CASRRAGAHNEQFF	TGTGCCAGCAGGCGGGCGGGAGCCCACAATGAGCAGTTCTTC
TRBV5-4	-	TRBD2	TRBJ2-3	CASSGGGGASTDTQYF	TGTGCCAGCAGTGGCGGCGGGGGGGCGAGCACAGATACGCAGTATTTT
TRBV4-2	-	TRBD2	TRBJ2-2	CASSQRLAGITGELFF	TGTGCCAGCAGCCAAAGACTAGCCGGGATCACCGGGGAGCTGTTTTTT
TRBV5-6	-	-	TRBJ1-1	CASSFNGRDTEAFF	TGTGCCAGCAGCTTTAATGGCAGGGACACTGAAGCTTTCTTT
TRBV5-1	-	TRBD2	TRBJ2-7	CASSLGGVAYEQYF	TGCGCCAGCAGCCTGGGGGGGGTCGCCTACGAGCAGTACTTC
TRBV19	-	-	TRBJ2-3	CASSIPRDTQYF	TGTGCCAGTAGTATCCCTAGAGATACGCAGTATTTT
TRBV4-2	-	-	TRBJ1-4	CASSQVSQGLEKLFF	TGTGCCAGCAGCCAAGTGAGCCAGGGCCTTGAAAAACTGTTTTTT
TRBV4-3	-	-	TRBJ2-6	CASSQATGSGANVLTF	TGCGCCAGCAGCCAAGCCACAGGGAGTGGGGCCAACGTCCTGACTTTC
TRBV14	-	TRBD1	TRBJ1-1	CASSLGGGGQGLGPIWNTEAFF	TGTGCCAGCAGCCTCGGCGGGGGCGGACAGGGTTTAGGGCCTATATGGAACACTGAAGCTTTCTTT
TRBV7-3	-	TRBD1	TRBJ1-1	CASSARTGANTEAFF	TGTGCCAGCAGCGCCAGGACAGGAGCCAACACTGAAGCTTTCTTT
TRBV6-6	-	TRBD1	TRBJ1-3	CASSYLGQGYNTIYF	TGTGCCAGCAGTTACCTGGGACAGGGGTATAACACCATATATTTT
TRBV6-1	-	-	TRBJ1-4	CASSAFRENEKLFF	TGTGCCAGCAGCGCTTTCCGGGAGAATGAAAAACTGTTTTTT
TRBV19	-	-	TRBJ2-7	CASSLGLPYEQYF	TGTGCCAGTAGTCTGGGACTTCCCTACGAGCAGTACTTC
TRBV4-2	-	-	TRBJ1-6	CASSQDSGKGSPLHF	TGTGCCAGCAGCCAAGATAGCGGAAAAGGCTCACCCCTCCACTTT